This TCR beta chain originates from a study of response to subunit inactivated influenza vaccine. Whole-study results and caveats: Each seasonal influenza vaccination recruits few new T cells, the authors suggested.

This clonotype has more than one count but fewer than ten. Its antigen is as yet unknown. The CDR3 runs to 15 residues. V was cut by 4 bases and J by 2 bases, with 12 bases left in between. TCRdb reprocessed the RT-PCR reads via MiXCR and lists one record per CDR3 protein. Among 630,000 or so distinct CDR3 sequences, 15% to 19% were seen once, and the ten largest hold 11%. The sequences come from PBMCs from blood, collected 11 to 12 days after vaccination. V gene TRBV12-3 or TRBV12-4 combines with J gene TRBJ1-3; TRBD1 might be the D (6 bases). The TCR was taken from a man in his fifties who received an inactivated influenza vaccine. The CDR3 spells CASSWTVRPGNTIYF. The CDR3 coding sequence is TGTGCCAGCAGTTGGACAGTAAGGCCTGGAAACACCATATATTTT.